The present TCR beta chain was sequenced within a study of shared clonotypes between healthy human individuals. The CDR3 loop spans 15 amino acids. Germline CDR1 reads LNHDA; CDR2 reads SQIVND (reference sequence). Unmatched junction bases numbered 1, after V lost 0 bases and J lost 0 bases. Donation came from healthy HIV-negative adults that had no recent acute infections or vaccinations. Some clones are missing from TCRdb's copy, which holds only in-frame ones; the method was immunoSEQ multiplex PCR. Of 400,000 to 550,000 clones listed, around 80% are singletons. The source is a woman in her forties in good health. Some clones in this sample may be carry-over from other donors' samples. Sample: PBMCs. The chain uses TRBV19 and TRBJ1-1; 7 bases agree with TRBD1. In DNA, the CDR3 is TGTGCCAGTAGTATAGAGACAGGGATGAACACTGAAGCTTTCTTT. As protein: CASSIETGMNTEAFF. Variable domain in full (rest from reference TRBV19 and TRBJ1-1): DGGITQSPKYLFRKEGQNVTLSCEQNLNHDAMYWYRQDPGQGLRLIYYSQIVNDFQKGDIAEGYSVSREKKESFPLTVTSAQKNPTAFYLCASSIETGMNTEAFFGQGTRLTVV.